This TCR beta chain stems from a study of shared clonotypes between healthy human individuals. The trim removed 3 bases at V and 3 bases at J, leaving 4 bases unmatched. The CDR3 covers 16 residues. The germline V gene has CDR1 WSHSY and CDR2 SAAADI. Repertoires were generated with immunoSEQ multiplex PCR, while TCRdb's copy carries only in-frame clones and drops some. The repertoire holds 2 million to 2.5 million clones, with roughly 95% as singletons. This receptor was identified in a man younger than 30 in good health. Sequencing used naive CD4+ T cells sorted from blood. Sample subset: CD45RA+ positively selected. V and J are TRBV10-2 and TRBJ2-1, with 11 bases identical to TRBD2. The DNA for the CDR3 is TGCGCCAGCAGTGAAATAGGGACTAGCGGCTACAATGAGCAGTTCTTC. Its translation is CASSEIGTSGYNEQFF.